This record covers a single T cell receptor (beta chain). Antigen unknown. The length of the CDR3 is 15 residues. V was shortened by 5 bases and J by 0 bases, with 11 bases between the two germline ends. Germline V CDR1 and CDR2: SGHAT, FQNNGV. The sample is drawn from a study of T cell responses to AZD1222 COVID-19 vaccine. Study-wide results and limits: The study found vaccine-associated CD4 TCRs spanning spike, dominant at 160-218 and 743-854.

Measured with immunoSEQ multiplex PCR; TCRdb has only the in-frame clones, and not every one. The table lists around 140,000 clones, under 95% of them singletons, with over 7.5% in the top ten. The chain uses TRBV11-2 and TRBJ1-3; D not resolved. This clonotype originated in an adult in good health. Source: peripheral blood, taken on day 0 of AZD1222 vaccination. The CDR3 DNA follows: TGTGCCAGCAGCCCCGGTGCCTTCTCTGGAAACACCATATATTTT. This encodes CASSPGAFSGNTIYF.